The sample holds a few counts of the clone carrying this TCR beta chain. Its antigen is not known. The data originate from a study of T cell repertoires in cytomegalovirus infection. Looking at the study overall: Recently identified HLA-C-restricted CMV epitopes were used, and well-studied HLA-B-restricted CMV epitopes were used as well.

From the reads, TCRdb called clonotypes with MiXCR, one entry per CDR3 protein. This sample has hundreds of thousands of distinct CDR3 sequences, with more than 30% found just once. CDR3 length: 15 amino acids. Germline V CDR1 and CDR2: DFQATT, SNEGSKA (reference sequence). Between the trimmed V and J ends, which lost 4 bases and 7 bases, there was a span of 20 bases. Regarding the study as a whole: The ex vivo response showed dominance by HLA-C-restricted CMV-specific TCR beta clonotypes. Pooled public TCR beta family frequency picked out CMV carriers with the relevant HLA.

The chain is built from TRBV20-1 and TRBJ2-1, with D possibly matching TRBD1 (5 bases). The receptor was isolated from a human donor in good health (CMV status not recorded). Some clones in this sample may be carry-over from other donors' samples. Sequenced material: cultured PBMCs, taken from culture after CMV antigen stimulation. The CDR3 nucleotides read TGCAGTGCTATCTCGGACATGAGGAGACTGAATGAGCAGTTCTTC. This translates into CSAISDMRRLNEQFF.